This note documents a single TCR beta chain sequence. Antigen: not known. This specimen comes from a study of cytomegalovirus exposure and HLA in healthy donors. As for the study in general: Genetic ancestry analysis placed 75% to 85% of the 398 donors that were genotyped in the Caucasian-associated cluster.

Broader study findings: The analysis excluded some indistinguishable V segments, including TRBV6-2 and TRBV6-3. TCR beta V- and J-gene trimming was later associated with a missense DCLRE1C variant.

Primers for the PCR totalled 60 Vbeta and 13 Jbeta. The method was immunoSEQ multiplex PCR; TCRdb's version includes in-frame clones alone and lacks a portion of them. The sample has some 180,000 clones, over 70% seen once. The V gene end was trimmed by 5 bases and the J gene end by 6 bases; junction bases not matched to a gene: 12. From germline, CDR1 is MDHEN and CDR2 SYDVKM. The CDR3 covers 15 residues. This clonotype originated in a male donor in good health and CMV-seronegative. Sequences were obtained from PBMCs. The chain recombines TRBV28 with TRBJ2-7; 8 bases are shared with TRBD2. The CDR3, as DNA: TGTGCCAGCAGTCTCCTGCCGGGACTAGTAATCGAGCAGTACTTC. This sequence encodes CASSLLPGLVIEQYF.